The clone carrying this T cell receptor beta chain is deemed medium-sized. The antigen remains unidentified. With 3 bases removed from V and 5 bases from J, the gap between germline ends came to 10 bases. Germline CDR1 LNHDA, CDR2 SQIVND (reference sequence). CDR3 length equals 13 residues. The sample comes from a study of T cell repertoires in aging, cancer and after chemotherapy. Study-wide points: In cancer patients, declining TCR diversity with age involved lost richness and lost evenness.

Peripheral blood genomic DNA, not sorted cells or RNA, was the template. A mixed TRB-A/B primer pool amplified rearranged TRB by multiplex touch-down PCR. TCRdb passed the multiplex PCR reads through MiXCR, listing each CDR3 protein once. The profile covers about 13,000 distinct CDR3 sequences, with roughly 28% appearing a single time and less than 3% taken by the ten largest. The V and J genes are TRBV19 and TRBJ1-2; D might be TRBD1 (6 bases). The sequence derives from a human donor in good health. The specimen was blood. In DNA, the CDR3 is TGTGCCAGTAGTATGCAAGGGGGATATGGCTACACCTTC. Translation gives CASSMQGGYGYTF.